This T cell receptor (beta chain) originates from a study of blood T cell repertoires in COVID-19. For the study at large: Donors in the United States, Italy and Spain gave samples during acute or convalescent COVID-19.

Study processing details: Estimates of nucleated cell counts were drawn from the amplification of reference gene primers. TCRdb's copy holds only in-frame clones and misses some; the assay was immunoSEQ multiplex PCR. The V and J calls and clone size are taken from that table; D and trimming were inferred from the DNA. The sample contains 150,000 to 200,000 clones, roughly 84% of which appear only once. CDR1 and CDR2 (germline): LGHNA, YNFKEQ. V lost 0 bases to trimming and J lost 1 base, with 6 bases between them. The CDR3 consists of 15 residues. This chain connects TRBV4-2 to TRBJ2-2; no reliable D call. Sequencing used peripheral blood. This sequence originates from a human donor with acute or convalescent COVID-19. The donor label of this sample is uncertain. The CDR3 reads CASSQEWQNTGELFF. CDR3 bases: TGTGCCAGCAGCCAAGAATGGCAGAACACCGGGGAGCTGTTTTTT.